This TCR beta chain was documented in a study of blood T cells in healthy people across ages. Extraction yielded at least 6 micrograms of total RNA per sample. Next came a second PCR, run for roughly 6 to 11 cycles, which used a sample-barcoded 5' primer along with a J-beta primer mix. Each TCR beta cDNA got a 12-nucleotide random molecular identifier. TCRdb ran MiXCR on the 5' RACE reads and lists one entry per CDR3 protein. The repertoire consists of approximately 800,000 distinct CDR3 sequences, with 53% occurring once and the leading ten covering about 42%. This clonotype was seen more than once but under ten times. The clonotype was recovered from a man older than 75 in good health. The sample consisted of blood.

CDR3 residues: CATGTAENSPLHF. The CDR3 DNA reads TGTGCCACCGGGACAGCCGAGAATTCACCCCTCCACTTT. V is TRBV6-6 and J is TRBJ1-6; 7 nucleotides align to TRBD1. This CDR3 is 13 amino acids long. Germline V gene lookup returns CDR1 MNHNY and CDR2 SVGAGI (reference sequence). V shed 10 bases and J 7 bases; nucleotides not matched to a gene: 7.